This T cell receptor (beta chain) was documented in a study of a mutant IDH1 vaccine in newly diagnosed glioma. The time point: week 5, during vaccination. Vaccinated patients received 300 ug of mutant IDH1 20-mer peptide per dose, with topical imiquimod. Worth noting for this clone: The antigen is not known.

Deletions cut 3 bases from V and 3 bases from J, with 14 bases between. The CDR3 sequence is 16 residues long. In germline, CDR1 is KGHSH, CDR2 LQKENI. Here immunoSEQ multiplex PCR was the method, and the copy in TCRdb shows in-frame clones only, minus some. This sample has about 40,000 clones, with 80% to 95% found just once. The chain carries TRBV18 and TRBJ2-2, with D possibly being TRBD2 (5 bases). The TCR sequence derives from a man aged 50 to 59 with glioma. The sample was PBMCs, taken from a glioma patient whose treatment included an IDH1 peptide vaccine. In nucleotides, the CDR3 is TGTGCCAGCTCACCCACTAGGCCAGGCTACACCGGGGAGCTGTTTTTT. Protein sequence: CASSPTRPGYTGELFF.